This T cell receptor beta chain was recovered during a study of cytomegalovirus exposure and HLA in healthy donors. Study results and caveats: A later analysis linked a missense DCLRE1C variant to TCR beta V- and J-gene trimming. On later analysis, the bulk of CMV-associated TCR beta chains appeared to be HLA-restricted. In vitro checks showed that three CMV-associated chains really do target CMV antigens.

Worth noting for this clone: Its specificity is unknown.

The V end lost 4 bases, the J end lost 2 bases, and 12 bases lay between the germline ends. There are 14 residues in the CDR3. Germline V CDR1 and CDR2: SGHTA, FQGTGA. The PCR had 60 Vbeta and 13 Jbeta primers. The protocol was immunoSEQ multiplex PCR, while the TCRdb copy is restricted to in-frame clones and leaves out a portion. The table has approximately 120,000 clones, around 77% seen once; the top ten hold about 13%. The chain links TRBV7-3 to TRBJ2-7, with TRBD2 as a possible D gene (5 bases). The sequencing sample was made of PBMCs. The source of this sequence is a woman aged 40 to 50 in good health and CMV-seropositive. CDR3 sequence: CASSSRGGPYEQYF. CDR3 nucleotides: TGTGCCAGCAGCTCCCGAGGCGGGCCCTACGAGCAGTACTTC. Filled out from reference TRBV7-3 and TRBJ2-7, the complete variable domain reads GAGVSQTPSNKVTEKGKYVELRCDPISGHTALYWYRQSLGQGPEFLIYFQGTGAADDSGLPNDRFFAVRPEGSVSTLKIQRTERGDSAVYLCASSSRGGPYEQYFGPGTRLTVT.